This TCR beta chain was captured by sequencing in a study of shared clonotypes between healthy human individuals. The protocol was immunoSEQ multiplex PCR, while the TCRdb copy is restricted to in-frame clones and leaves out a portion. In the table there are some 690,000 clones, roughly 88% of which are singletons. This CDR3 spans 9 amino acids. Germline CDR1 is DFQATT and CDR2 is SNEGSKA (reference sequence). Study findings and constraints: Non-shared clonotypes were found to have lower generation probabilities than the clonotypes that were shared by all four of the sorted-subset donors. For sorted subsets, rarefaction showed incomplete sequencing despite large depth.

Turning to this clone: The target antigen is unknown.

This TCR came from a man aged 18 to 30 in good health. Some clones in this sample may be carry-over from other donors' samples. The material sequenced was memory CD8+ T cells from PBMCs. Subset described: CD45RO+ cells pooled with CCR7-negative TemRA cells. V gene TRBV20-1 combines with J gene TRBJ2-1; D is unclear. Written as DNA, the CDR3 is TGCAGGGAACGTGGTGAGCAGTTCTTC. It encodes CRERGEQFF.